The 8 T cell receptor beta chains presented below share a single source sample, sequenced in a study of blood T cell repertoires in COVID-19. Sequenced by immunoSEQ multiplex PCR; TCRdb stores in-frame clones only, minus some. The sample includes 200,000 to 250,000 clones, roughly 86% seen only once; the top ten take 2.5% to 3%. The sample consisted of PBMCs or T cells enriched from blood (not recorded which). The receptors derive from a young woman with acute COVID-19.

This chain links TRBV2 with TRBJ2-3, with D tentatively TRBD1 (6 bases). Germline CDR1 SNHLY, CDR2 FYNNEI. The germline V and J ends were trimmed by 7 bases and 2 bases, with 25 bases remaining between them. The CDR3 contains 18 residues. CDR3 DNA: TGTGCCAGCATTATGGACAGAGGTGTCGTTCGTCTCACAGATACGCAGTATTTT. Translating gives CASIMDRGVVRLTDTQYF.

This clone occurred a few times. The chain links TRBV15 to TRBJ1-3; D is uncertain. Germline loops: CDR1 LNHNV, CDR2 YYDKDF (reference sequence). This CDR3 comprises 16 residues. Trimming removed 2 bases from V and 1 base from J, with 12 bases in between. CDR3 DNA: TGTGCCACCAGCAGAATAATATCGGGGTCTGGAAACACCATATATTTT. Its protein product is CATSRIISGSGNTIYF.

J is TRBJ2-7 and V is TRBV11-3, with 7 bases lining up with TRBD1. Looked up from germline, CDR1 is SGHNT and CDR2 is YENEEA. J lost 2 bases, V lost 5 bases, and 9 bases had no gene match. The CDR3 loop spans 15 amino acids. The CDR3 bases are TGTGCCAGCAGCACAGGGACAGCTGAGACCTACGAGCAGTACTTC. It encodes CASSTGTAETYEQYF.

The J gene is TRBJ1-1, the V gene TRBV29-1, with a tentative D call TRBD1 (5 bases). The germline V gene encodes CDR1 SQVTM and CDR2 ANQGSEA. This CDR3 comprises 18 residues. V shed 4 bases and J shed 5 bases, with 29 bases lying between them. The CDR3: CSVAGVMTESSFGTEAFF. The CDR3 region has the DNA TGCAGCGTTGCGGGGGTAATGACAGAATCCTCCTTCGGGACTGAAGCTTTCTTT. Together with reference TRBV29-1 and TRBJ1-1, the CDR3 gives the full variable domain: SAVISQKPSRDICQRGTSLTIQCQVDSQVTMMFWYRQQPGQSLTLIATANQGSEATYESGFVIDKFPISRPNLTFSTLTVSNMSPEDSSIYLCSVAGVMTESSFGTEAFFGQGTRLTVV.

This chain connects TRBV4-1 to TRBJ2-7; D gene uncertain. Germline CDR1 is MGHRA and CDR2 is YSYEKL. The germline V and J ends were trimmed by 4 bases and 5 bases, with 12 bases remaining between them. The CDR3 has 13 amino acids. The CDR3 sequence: CASSLPGSNEQYF. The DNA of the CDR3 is TGCGCCAGCAGCCTGCCGGGTTCCAACGAGCAGTACTTC.

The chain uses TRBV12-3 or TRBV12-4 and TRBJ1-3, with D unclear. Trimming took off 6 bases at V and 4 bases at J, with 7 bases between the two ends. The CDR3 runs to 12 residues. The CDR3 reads CASRLQGNTIYF. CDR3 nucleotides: TGTGCCAGCAGGCTACAGGGAAACACCATATATTTT.

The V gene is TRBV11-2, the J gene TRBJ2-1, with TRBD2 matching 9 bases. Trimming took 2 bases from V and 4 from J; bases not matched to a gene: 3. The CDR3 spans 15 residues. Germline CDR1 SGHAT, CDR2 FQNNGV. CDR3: CASSLSSGAYNEQFF. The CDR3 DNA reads TGTGCCAGCAGCTTATCTAGCGGGGCGTACAATGAGCAGTTCTTC.

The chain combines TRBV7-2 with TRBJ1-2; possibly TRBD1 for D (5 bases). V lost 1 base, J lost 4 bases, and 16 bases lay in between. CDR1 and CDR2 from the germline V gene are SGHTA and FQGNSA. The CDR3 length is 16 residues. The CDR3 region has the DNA TGTGCCAGCAGCTTAGTTGCGGGGCGAAAGAGCTATGGCTACACCTTC. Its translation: CASSLVAGRKSYGYTF.